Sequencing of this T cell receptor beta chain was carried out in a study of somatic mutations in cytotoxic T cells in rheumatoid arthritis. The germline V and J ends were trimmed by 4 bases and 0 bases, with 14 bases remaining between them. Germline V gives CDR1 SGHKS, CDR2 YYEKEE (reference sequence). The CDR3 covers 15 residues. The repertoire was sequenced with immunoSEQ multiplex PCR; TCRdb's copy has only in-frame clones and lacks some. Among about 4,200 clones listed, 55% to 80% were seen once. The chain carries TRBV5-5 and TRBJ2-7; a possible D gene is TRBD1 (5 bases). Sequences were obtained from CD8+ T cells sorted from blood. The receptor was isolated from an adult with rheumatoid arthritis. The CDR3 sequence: CASSQEPDNSYEQYF. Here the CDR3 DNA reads TGTGCCAGCAGCCAAGAACCGGACAACTCCTACGAGCAGTACTTC.